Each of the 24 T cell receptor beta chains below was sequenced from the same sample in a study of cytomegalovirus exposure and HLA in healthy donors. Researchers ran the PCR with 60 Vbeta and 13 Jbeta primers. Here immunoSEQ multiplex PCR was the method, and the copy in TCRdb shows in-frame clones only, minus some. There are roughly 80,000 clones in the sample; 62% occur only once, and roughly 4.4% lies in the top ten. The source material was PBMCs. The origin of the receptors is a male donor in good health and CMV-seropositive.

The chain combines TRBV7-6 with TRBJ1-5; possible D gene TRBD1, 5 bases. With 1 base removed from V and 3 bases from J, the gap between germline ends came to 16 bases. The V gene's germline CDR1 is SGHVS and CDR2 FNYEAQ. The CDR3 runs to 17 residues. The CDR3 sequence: CASSLGLRGLDNQPQHF. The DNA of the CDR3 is TGTGCCAGCAGCTTAGGTCTACGGGGACTCGACAATCAGCCCCAGCATTTT. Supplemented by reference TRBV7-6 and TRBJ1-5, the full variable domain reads GAGVSQSPRYKVTKRGQDVALRCDPISGHVSLYWYRQALGQGPEFLTYFNYEAQQDKSGLPNDRFSAERPEGSISTLTIQRTEQRDSAMYRCASSLGLRGLDNQPQHFGDGTRLSIL.

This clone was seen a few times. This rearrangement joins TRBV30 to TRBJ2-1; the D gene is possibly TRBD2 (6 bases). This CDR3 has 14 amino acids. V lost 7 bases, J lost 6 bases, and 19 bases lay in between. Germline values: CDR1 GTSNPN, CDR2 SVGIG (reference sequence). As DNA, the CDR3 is TGTGCCTACCTCCCGGGGGAGAGGGGCAATGAGCAGTTCTTC. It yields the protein CAYLPGERGNEQFF.

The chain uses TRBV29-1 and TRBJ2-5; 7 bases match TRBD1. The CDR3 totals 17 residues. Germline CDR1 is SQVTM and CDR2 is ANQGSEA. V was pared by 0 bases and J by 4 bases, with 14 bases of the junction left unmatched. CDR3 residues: CSVEDLRHRGSGETQYF. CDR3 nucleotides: TGCAGCGTTGAAGATCTTCGGCACAGGGGATCGGGAGAGACCCAGTACTTC.

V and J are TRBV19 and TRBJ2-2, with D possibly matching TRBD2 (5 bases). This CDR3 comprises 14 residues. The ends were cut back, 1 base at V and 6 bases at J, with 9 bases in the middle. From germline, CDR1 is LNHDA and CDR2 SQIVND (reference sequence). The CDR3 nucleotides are TGTGCCAGTAGTATAGTGACGGGGTCCGGGGAGCTGTTTTTT. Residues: CASSIVTGSGELFF.

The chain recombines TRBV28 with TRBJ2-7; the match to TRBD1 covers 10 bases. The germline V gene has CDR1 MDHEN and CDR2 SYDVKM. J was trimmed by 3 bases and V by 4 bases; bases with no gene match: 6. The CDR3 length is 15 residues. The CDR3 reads CASSSGTGVHYEQYF. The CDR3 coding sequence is TGTGCCAGCAGTTCAGGGACAGGGGTCCACTACGAGCAGTACTTC. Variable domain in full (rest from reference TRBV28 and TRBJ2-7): DVKVTQSSRYLVKRTGEKVFLECVQDMDHENMFWYRQDPGLGLRLIYFSYDVKMKEKGDIPEGYSVSREKKERFSLILESASTNQTSMYLCASSSGTGVHYEQYFGPGTRLTVT.

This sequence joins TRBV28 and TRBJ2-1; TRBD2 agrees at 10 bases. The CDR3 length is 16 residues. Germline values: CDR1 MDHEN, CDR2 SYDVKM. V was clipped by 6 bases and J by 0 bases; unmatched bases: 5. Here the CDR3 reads CASSSLAGDSYNEQFF. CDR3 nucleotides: TGTGCCAGCAGCTCCCTAGCGGGGGACTCCTACAATGAGCAGTTCTTC.

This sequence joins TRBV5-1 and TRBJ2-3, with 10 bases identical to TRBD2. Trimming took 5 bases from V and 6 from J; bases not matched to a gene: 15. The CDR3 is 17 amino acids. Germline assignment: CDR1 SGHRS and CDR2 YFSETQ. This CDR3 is CASRPSGGPTLGDTQYF. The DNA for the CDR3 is TGCGCCAGCAGGCCTAGCGGGGGACCTACGCTAGGGGATACGCAGTATTTT.

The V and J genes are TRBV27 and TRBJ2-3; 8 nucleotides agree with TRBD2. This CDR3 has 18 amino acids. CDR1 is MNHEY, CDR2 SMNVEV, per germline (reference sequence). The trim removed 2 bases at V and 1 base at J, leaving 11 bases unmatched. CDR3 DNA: TGTGCCAGCAGTTTAGCTGGGAGCGGGAGAAGGGGCACAGATACGCAGTATTTT. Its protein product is CASSLAGSGRRGTDTQYF.

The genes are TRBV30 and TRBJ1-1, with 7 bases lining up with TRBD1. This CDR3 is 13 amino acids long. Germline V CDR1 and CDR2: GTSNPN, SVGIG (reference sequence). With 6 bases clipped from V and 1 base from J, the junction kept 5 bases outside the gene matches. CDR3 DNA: TGTGCCTGCCCAGGGACAGCGAACACTGAAGCTTTCTTT. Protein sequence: CACPGTANTEAFF.

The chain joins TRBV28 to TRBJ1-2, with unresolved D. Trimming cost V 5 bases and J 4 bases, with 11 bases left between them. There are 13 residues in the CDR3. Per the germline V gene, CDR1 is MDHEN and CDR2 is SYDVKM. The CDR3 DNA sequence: TGTGCCAGCAGTCCCCCCAGTTTCTATGGCTACACCTTC. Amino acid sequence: CASSPPSFYGYTF.

The DNA of the CDR3 is TGTGCCAGCAGATCAGACCGGGACACCTCTTCCCTTTATGGCTACACCTTC. This sequence encodes CASRSDRDTSSLYGYTF. This sequence joins TRBV7-9 and TRBJ1-2; possible D gene TRBD1, 6 bases. CDR1 and CDR2 (germline): SEHNR, FQNEAQ (reference sequence). V was trimmed by 6 bases and J by 5 bases, leaving 25 bases between them. The CDR3 covers 17 residues.

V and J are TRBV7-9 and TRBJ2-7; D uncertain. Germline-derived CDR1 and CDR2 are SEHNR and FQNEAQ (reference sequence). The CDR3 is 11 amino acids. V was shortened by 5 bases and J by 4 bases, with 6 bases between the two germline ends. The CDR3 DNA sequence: TGTGCCAGCAGCCCGCGTTACGAGCAGTACTTC. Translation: CASSPRYEQYF.

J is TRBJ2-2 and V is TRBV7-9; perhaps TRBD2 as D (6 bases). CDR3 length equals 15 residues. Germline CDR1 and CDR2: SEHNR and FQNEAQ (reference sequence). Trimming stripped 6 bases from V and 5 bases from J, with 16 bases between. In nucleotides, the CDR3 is TGTGCCAGCAGTCATAGCGGCCCGGGGACCGGGGAGCTGTTTTTT. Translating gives CASSHSGPGTGELFF. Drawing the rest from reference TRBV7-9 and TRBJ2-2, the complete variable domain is DTGVSQNPRHKITKRGQNVTFRCDPISEHNRLYWYRQTLGQGPEFLTYFQNEAQLEKSRLLSDRFSAERPKGSFSTLEIQRTEQGDSAMYLCASSHSGPGTGELFFGEGSRLTVL.

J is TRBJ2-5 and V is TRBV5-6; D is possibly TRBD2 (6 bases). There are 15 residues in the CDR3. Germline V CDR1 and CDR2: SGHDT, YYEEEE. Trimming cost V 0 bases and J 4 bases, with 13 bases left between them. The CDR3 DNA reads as TGTGCCAGCAGCTTGGGGATAAGGGGAGGAGAGACCCAGTACTTC. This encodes CASSLGIRGGETQYF.

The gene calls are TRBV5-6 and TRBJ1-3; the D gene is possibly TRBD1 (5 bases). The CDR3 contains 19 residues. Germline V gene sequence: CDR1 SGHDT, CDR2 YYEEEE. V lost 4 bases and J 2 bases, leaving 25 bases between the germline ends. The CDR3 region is CASSLPLKVGEDPGNTIYF. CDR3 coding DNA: TGTGCCAGCAGCCTGCCCTTAAAAGTAGGGGAAGATCCTGGAAACACCATATATTTT.

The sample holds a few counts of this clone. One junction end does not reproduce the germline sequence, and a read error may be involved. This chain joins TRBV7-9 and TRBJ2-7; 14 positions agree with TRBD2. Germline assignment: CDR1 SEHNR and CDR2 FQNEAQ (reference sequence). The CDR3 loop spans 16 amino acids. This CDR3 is CSSSLGTSGSSYEQYF. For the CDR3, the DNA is TGTTCCAGCAGCCTAGGGACTAGCGGGAGTAGTTACGAGCAGTACTTC. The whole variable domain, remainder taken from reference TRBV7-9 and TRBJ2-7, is DTGVSQNPRHKITKRGQNVTFRCDPISEHNRLYWYRQTLGQGPEFLTYFQNEAQLEKSRLLSDRFSAERPKGSFSTLEIQRTEQGDSAMYLCSSSLGTSGSSYEQYFGPGTRLTVT.

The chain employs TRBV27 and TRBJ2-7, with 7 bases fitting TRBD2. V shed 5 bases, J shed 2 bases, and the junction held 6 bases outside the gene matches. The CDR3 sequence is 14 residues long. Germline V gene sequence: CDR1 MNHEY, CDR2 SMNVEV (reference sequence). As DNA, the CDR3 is TGTGCCAGCAGTGCCGGGACTACTCCCTACGAGCAGTACTTC. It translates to CASSAGTTPYEQYF.

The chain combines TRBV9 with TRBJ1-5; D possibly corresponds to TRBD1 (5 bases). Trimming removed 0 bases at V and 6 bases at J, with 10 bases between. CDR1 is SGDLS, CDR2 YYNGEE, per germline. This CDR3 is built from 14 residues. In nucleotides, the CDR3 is TGTGCCAGCAGCGTAGGACAGTCGAGTCAGCCCCAGCATTTT. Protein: CASSVGQSSQPQHF.

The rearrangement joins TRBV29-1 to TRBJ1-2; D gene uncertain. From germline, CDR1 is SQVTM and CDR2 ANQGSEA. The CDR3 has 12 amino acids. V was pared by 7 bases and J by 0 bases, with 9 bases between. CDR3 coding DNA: TGCAGCGCTACCCCTACTAACTATGGCTACACCTTC. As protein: CSATPTNYGYTF.

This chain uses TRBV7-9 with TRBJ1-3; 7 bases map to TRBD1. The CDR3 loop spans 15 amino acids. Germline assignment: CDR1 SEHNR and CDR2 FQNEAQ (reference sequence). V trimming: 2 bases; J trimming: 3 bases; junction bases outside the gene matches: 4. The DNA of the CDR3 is TGTGCCAGCAGCTTAAAAGGGGGCCTTGGAAACACCATATATTTT. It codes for CASSLKGGLGNTIYF. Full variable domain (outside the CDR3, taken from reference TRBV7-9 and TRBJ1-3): DTGVSQNPRHKITKRGQNVTFRCDPISEHNRLYWYRQTLGQGPEFLTYFQNEAQLEKSRLLSDRFSAERPKGSFSTLEIQRTEQGDSAMYLCASSLKGGLGNTIYFGEGSWLTVV.

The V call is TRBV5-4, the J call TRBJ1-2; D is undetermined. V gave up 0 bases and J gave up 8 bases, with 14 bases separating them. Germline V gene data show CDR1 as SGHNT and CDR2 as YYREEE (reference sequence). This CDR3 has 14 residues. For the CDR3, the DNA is TGTGCCAGCAGCTTGGCAGGTGTCCCCCAGGGCTACACCTTC. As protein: CASSLAGVPQGYTF.

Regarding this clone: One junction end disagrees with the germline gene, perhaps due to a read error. CDR3 in amino acids: CPSSLNQQGSSPLHF. The CDR3 nucleotides are TGCCCCAGCAGCCTTAACCAACAGGGTAGTTCACCCCTCCACTTT. This chain joins TRBV5-1 and TRBJ1-6; D possibly corresponds to TRBD1 (6 bases). The CDR3 runs 15 residues. Per germline, CDR1 SGHRS and CDR2 YFSETQ.

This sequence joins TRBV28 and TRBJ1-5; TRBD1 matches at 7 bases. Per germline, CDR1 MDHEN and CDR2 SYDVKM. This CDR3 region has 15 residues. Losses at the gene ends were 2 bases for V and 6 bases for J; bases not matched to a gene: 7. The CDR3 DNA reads TGTGCCAGCAGTTTAGACAGGGTGGTGGGTCAGCCCCAGCATTTT. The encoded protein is CASSLDRVVGQPQHF. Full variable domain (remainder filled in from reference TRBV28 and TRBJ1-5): DVKVTQSSRYLVKRTGEKVFLECVQDMDHENMFWYRQDPGLGLRLIYFSYDVKMKEKGDIPEGYSVSREKKERFSLILESASTNQTSMYLCASSLDRVVGQPQHFGDGTRLSIL.

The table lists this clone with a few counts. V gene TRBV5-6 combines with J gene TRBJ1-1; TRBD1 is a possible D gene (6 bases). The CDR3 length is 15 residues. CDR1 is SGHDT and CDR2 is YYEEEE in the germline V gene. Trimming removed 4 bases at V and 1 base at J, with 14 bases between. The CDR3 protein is CASSAQGTTNTEAFF. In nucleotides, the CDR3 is TGTGCCAGCAGCGCTCAGGGGACAACGAACACTGAAGCTTTCTTT.